This T cell receptor beta chain derives from a study of blood T cell repertoires in COVID-19. About the research overall: Whether acute or convalescent, the COVID-19 samples came from the United States, Italy and Spain. The analysed material was cDNA or gDNA that came from T cells, B-cell-depleted T cells, or PBMCs.

Trimming cost V 5 bases and J 5 bases; bases outside gene matches: 8. The CDR3 runs to 16 residues. Germline CDR1 reads ENHRY; CDR2 reads SYGVKD. Original processing methods: Amplification from reference gene primers served as the basis for estimated nucleated cell counts. Here immunoSEQ multiplex PCR was the method, and the copy in TCRdb shows in-frame clones only, minus some. V and J calls and clone size come straight from that table; D and trimming were deduced from the DNA. This table holds roughly 330,000 clones, 86% found once. The chain has TRBV10-3 and TRBJ2-2; TRBD1 aligns across 10 bases. The sequencing sample was made of peripheral blood. The receptor comes from a woman aged 50 to 65 with acute or convalescent COVID-19. The CDR3 loop reads CAISSRGQGKTGELFF. The CDR3 nucleotides are TGTGCCATCAGTTCTCGGGGACAGGGGAAAACCGGGGAGCTGTTTTTT.